This T cell receptor beta chain comes out of a study of blood T cells in healthy people across ages. This CDR3 is 16 amino acids long. The V gene end was trimmed by 5 bases and the J gene end by 4 bases; junction bases not matched to a gene: 8. Germline CDR1 and CDR2: MDHEN and SYDVKM. About 10 milliliters of peripheral blood were drawn from each donor. A second PCR, run for roughly 7 to 11 cycles, used a sample-barcoded 5' primer plus a J-beta primer mix. TCRdb redid the calling of the 5' RACE reads with MiXCR, one entry per CDR3 protein. The repertoire holds hundreds of thousands of distinct CDR3 sequences, with approximately 24% as singletons. This sample was shared with a second study, whose subject was T cells of mothers and their children.

Sequenced: blood. The V and J genes are TRBV28 and TRBJ1-2, with TRBD1 identical over 12 bases. The TCR originated in a boy aged 5-17 years in good health. CDR3 sequence: CASSPPGQGAGYGYTF. The CDR3 coding sequence is TGTGCCAGCAGTCCCCCGGGACAGGGGGCTGGCTATGGCTACACCTTC.